The TCR beta chain under discussion was sequenced for a study of vaccination and CD4 T cells after COVID-19. Across the whole study: The peptides that stimulated the cells were overlapping spike peptides from SARS-CoV-2, HCoV-NL63, HCoV-OC43 and HCoV-229E.

CDR3 length: 13 amino acids. V was shortened by 8 bases and J by 0 bases, with 10 bases between the two germline ends. Germline CDR1 reads MNHNS; CDR2 reads SASEGT. Stated time point: late sampling 161 to 241 days after vaccination in a few convalescent patients. Treatment described: approximately 10-day PBMC culture with coronavirus spike peptide pools or control peptides (ViraFEST assay). Antigen-specific T cell expansion with peptide pools preceded TCR sequencing in the ViraFEST approach. There are a few counts of this clonotype. The antigen is not known. With the Oncomine TCR Beta short-read assay, DNA from cultured CD4+ T cells was sequenced. TCRdb passed the PCR reads through MiXCR, listing each CDR3 protein once. The sample lists under 30,000 distinct CDR3 sequences; roughly 34% were seen once.

The source material was CD4+ T cells from blood, cultured in vitro, sampled about 7 months after SARS-CoV-2 vaccination. The V gene is TRBV6-1, the J gene TRBJ1-1; D unclear. The clonotype comes from a human donor who had recovered from COVID-19. As DNA, the CDR3 is TGTGCCAGCGTTGAGGGTTTGAACACTGAAGCTTTCTTT. Protein product: CASVEGLNTEAFF.